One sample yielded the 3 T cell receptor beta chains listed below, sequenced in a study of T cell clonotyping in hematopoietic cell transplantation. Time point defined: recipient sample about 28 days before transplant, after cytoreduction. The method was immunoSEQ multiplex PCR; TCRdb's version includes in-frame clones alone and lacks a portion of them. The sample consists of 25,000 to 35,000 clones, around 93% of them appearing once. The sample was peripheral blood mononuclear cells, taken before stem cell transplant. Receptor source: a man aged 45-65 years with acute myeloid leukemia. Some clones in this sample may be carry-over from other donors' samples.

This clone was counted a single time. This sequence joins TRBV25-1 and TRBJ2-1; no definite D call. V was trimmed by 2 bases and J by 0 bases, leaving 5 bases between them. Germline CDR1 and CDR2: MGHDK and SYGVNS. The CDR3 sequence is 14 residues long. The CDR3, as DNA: TGTGCCAGCAGTGAAAACCCCTCCTACAATGAGCAGTTCTTC. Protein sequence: CASSENPSYNEQFF.

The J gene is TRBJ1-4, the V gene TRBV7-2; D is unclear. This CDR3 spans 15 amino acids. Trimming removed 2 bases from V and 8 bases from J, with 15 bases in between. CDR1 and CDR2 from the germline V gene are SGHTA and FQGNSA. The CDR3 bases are TGTGCCAGCAGCTTATGGCCCGGGTCCGAAGAAAAACTGTTTTTT. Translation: CASSLWPGSEEKLFF.

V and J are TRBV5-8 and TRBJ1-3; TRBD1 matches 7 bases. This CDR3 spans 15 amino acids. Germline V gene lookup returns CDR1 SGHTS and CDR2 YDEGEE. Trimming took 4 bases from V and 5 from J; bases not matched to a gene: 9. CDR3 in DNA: TGTGCCAGCAGCCCCGAATTACAGGGGAGAAACACCATATATTTT. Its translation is CASSPELQGRNTIYF.